This is a list of T cell receptor beta chains from one sample in a study of PD-1 blockade in classical Hodgkin lymphoma. Assay used: immunoSEQ multiplex PCR; TCRdb lists only in-frame clones, some missing. The table lists just under 45,000 clones, 60% to 70% of them singletons. The source material was peripheral blood mononuclear cells (PBMCs), sampled before the fourth cycle of nivolumab. Every receptor here comes from a human donor with classical Hodgkin lymphoma. Both conserved end residues are part of each CDR3. D genes are given only for firm matches. Clone size, where shown, is once, few, many, or a class for clones that have expanded.

d_call	clone_size	v_call	j_call	cdr3_nt	cdr3_aa
NA	NA	TRBV5-4	TRBJ2-5	TGTGCCAGCAGCTTCCAAGAGACCCAGTACTTC	CASSFQETQYF
TRBD1	once	TRBV12-5	TRBJ2-5	TGTGCTAGTGGTTTGGCCGGGACAGTAATAGAGACCCAGTACTTC	CASGLAGTVIETQYF
NA	NA	TRBV7-6	TRBJ2-5	TGTGCCAGCAGCGCCAGGGCAGCCCAAGAGACCCAGTACTTC	CASSARAAQETQYF
NA	few	TRBV28	TRBJ1-2	TGTGCCAGCAGTTTATCCGGGGGAGTTTGGAATGGCTACACCTTC	CASSLSGGVWNGYTF
NA	few	TRBV11-1	TRBJ1-1	TGTGCCAGCAGCTTAGACGGGCTCCTCTTAGGTGCCGAAGCTTTCTTT	CASSLDGLLLGAEAFF
TRBD1	NA	TRBV5-6	TRBJ2-7	TGTGCCAGCAGCTCGGGACAGGGGACCTACGAGCAGTACTTC	CASSSGQGTYEQYF
NA	few	TRBV27	TRBJ1-2	TGTGCCAGCAGTTTATATGGGCTCGACTATGGCTACACCTTC	CASSLYGLDYGYTF
NA	NA	TRBV6-5	TRBJ1-2	TGTGCCAGCAGTCCCAACTTTAAGAATTTTTATGGCTACACCTTC	CASSPNFKNFYGYTF
TRBD2	NA	TRBV11-2	TRBJ2-3	TGTGCCAGCAGCGTTAGCGGGGGGACACAACCCACAGATACGCAGTATTTT	CASSVSGGTQPTDTQYF
NA	NA	TRBV19	TRBJ1-5	TGTGCCAGTAGTATAGTTGGGGGTCAGCCCCAGCATTTT	CASSIVGGQPQHF
NA	NA	TRBV11-2	TRBJ2-7	TGTGCCAGCAGCTGGGCAGGGTCCTACGAGCAGTACTTC	CASSWAGSYEQYF
NA	once	TRBV11-2	TRBJ2-7	TGTGCCAGCAGCTCACGGTCCTCCTACGAGCAGTACTTC	CASSSRSSYEQYF
NA	NA	TRBV7-2	TRBJ1-4	TGTGCCAGCAGCTTGGCGGGACTCTTAGTCGAAAAACTGTTTTTT	CASSLAGLLVEKLFF
NA	NA	TRBV30	TRBJ1-3	TGTGCCTGGAGCCAAGACAGCGGAAACACCATATATTTT	CAWSQDSGNTIYF
NA	NA	TRBV19	TRBJ1-3	TGTAGTGACAAACTACCTAGGCTGGTTTCCAACACCATATATTTT	CSDKLPRLVSNTIYF
NA	NA	TRBV28	TRBJ1-2	TGTGCCAGCAGTTTACTAAGAGGCGTCTATGGCTACACCTTC	CASSLLRGVYGYTF
NA	NA	TRBV5-1	TRBJ1-2	TGTGCCAGCAGCTTGGATGCGCGTCAACACAATGGCTACACCTTC	CASSLDARQHNGYTF
NA	NA	TRBV5-1	TRBJ1-6	TGCGCCAGCAGCTTCACAGGGCCGAATTCACCCCTCCACTTT	CASSFTGPNSPLHF